Below, 27 T cell receptor beta chains from the same sample are listed, as sequenced in a study of blood T cells in healthy people across ages. Then a second PCR, running roughly 7 to 11 cycles, was carried out with a sample-barcoded 5' primer and a J-beta primer mix. Each CDR3 protein gets one entry after TCRdb re-called the 5' RACE reads with MiXCR. Here the sample spans about 620,000 distinct CDR3 sequences, under 25% being singletons. The material sequenced was blood. The receptors originated from a man between 65 and 85 years old in good health.

The chain uses TRBV11-2 and TRBJ1-1; the match to TRBD1 covers 9 bases. Germline V gene sequence: CDR1 SGHAT, CDR2 FQNNGV. The CDR3 length is 12 residues. V lost 2 bases, J lost 11 bases, and 3 bases stayed unmatched. DNA of the CDR3: TGTGCCAGCAGCTTAAGGACAGGGGTCGCTTTCTTT. It yields the protein CASSLRTGVAFF.

CDR3 region: CASSWGEGETQYF. DNA for the CDR3: TGTGCCAGCAGCTGGGGAGAGGGGGAGACCCAGTACTTC. This chain joins TRBV11-2 and TRBJ2-5; either TRBD1 or TRBD2 may supply D (5 bases each). V lost 4 bases and J lost 5, with 11 bases in between. The CDR3 sequence is 13 residues long. CDR1 and CDR2 from the germline V gene are SGHAT and FQNNGV.

This clonotype was counted a few times. The V call is TRBV20-1, the J call TRBJ1-4; no firm D call. Germline V lookup: CDR1 DFQATT, CDR2 SNEGSKA (reference sequence). The CDR3 is 14 residues long. With 4 bases removed from V and 7 bases from J, the gap between germline ends came to 16 bases. Here the CDR3 reads CSANPGGFTEKLFF. The DNA of the CDR3 is TGCAGTGCTAACCCGGGAGGATTTACTGAAAAACTGTTTTTT.

This chain uses TRBV30 with TRBJ2-5; D possibly uses TRBD1 or TRBD2 (6 bases each). The CDR3 length is 11 residues. V was pared by 1 base and J by 7 bases, with 7 bases between. Germline-derived CDR1 and CDR2 are GTSNPN and SVGIG (reference sequence). CDR3 sequence reads: CAWSEGGTQYF. The DNA of the CDR3 is TGTGCCTGGAGTGAGGGGGGGACCCAGTACTTC. Drawing the rest from reference TRBV30 and TRBJ2-5, the complete variable domain is SQTIHQWPATLVQPVGSPLSLECTVEGTSNPNLYWYRQAAGRGLQLLFYSVGIGQISSEVPQNLSASRPQDRQFILSSKKLLLSDSGFYLCAWSEGGTQYFGPGTRLLVL.

This clonotype was counted only a few times. The chain recombines TRBV3-1 with TRBJ2-6; weak D call: TRBD1 (6 bases). In germline, CDR1 is LGHDT, CDR2 YNNKEL (reference sequence). The CDR3 contains 15 residues. V lost 3 bases and J lost 2, with 8 bases in between. In DNA form, the CDR3 reads TGTGCCAGCAGCCAGACAGGACCTGGGGCCAACGTCCTGACTTTC. Translation gives CASSQTGPGANVLTF. Filled out from reference TRBV3-1 and TRBJ2-6, the complete variable domain reads DTAVSQTPKYLVTQMGNDKSIKCEQNLGHDTMYWYKQDSKKFLKIMFSYNNKELIINETVPNRFSPKSPDKAHLNLHINSLELGDSAVYFCASSQTGPGANVLTFGAGSRLTVL.

The rearrangement joins TRBV12-3 or TRBV12-4 to TRBJ2-1, with TRBD2 as a possible D gene (6 bases). Trimming removed 5 bases at V and 3 bases at J, with 17 bases between. The length of the CDR3 is 16 residues. The CDR3 region is CASSSLGTGLYNEQFF. The CDR3 DNA reads as TGTGCCAGCAGTAGCCTTGGGACGGGACTCTACAATGAGCAGTTCTTC.

V is TRBV12-3 or TRBV12-4 and J is TRBJ1-2; possibly TRBD1 for D (5 bases). This CDR3 has 14 amino acids. Deletions cut 6 bases from V and 8 bases from J, with 19 bases between. The CDR3 DNA sequence: TGTGCCAGCAGATCCTCCGGGACGGGAGCGGGCTACACCTTC. It translates to CASRSSGTGAGYTF.

The chain combines TRBV2 with TRBJ2-3; D tentatively fits TRBD1 or TRBD2 (5 bases each). The germline V and J ends were trimmed by 6 bases and 3 bases, with 16 bases remaining between them. The CDR3 runs to 15 residues. CDR1 SNHLY and CDR2 FYNNEI come from the germline V gene. The CDR3 loop reads CASSGTSRRTDTQYF. CDR3 nucleotides: TGTGCCAGCAGCGGGACGTCCCGAAGAACAGATACGCAGTATTTT.

The V gene is TRBV9, the J gene TRBJ2-3; weak D call: TRBD2 (7 bases). V lost 3 bases to trimming and J lost 6 bases, with 14 bases between them. The germline V gene encodes CDR1 SGDLS and CDR2 YYNGEE. The CDR3 consists of 14 residues. CDR3 sequence reads: CASSAHREGDTQYF. The DNA for the CDR3 is TGTGCCAGCAGCGCTCACAGGGAGGGGGATACGCAGTATTTT.

A few counts support this clonotype. The CDR3 reads CASSTRLAGVDTQYF. The CDR3 DNA sequence: TGTGCCAGCAGTACCCGCCTAGCGGGAGTGGATACGCAGTATTTT. This sequence joins TRBV6-1 and TRBJ2-3; 10 bases agree with TRBD2. Unmatched junction bases numbered 8, after V lost 5 bases and J lost 6 bases. Germline V gene sequence: CDR1 MNHNS, CDR2 SASEGT. This CDR3 is 15 amino acids long.

The chain combines TRBV14 with TRBJ2-1; 9 bases are a match to TRBD2. The CDR3 is 15 amino acids. Losses at the gene ends were 4 bases for V and 3 bases for J; bases not matched to a gene: 4. Per germline, CDR1 SGHDN and CDR2 FVKESK. In DNA, the CDR3 is TGTGCCAGCAGCCGCAGACTAGCGGTCTACAATGAGCAGTTCTTC. It is translated as CASSRRLAVYNEQFF.

This rearrangement joins TRBV19 to TRBJ2-3, with 7 bases fitting TRBD1. The trim removed 6 bases at V and 0 bases at J, leaving 6 bases unmatched. The length of the CDR3 is 15 residues. Per the germline V gene, CDR1 is LNHDA and CDR2 is SQIVND (reference sequence). Here the CDR3 reads CASRSGQSSTDTQYF. Here the CDR3 DNA reads TGTGCCAGTAGGTCGGGACAGTCCAGCACAGATACGCAGTATTTT. Complete variable domain (other parts from reference TRBV19 and TRBJ2-3): DGGITQSPKYLFRKEGQNVTLSCEQNLNHDAMYWYRQDPGQGLRLIYYSQIVNDFQKGDIAEGYSVSREKKESFPLTVTSAQKNPTAFYLCASRSGQSSTDTQYFGPGTRLTVL.

The rearrangement joins TRBV25-1 to TRBJ2-3, with 7 bases identical to TRBD2. The CDR3 contains 15 residues. The germline CDR1 and CDR2 sequences are MGHDK and SYGVNS. J gave up 3 bases and V 4 bases, and 7 bases lay outside the gene matches. DNA for the CDR3: TGTGCCAGCAGTGGGCTGGGACTACCTACAGATACGCAGTATTTT. This translates into CASSGLGLPTDTQYF.

This chain uses TRBV6-6 with TRBJ2-7; D remains unclear. V shed 6 bases and J shed 2 bases, with 20 bases lying between them. Per the germline V gene, CDR1 is MNHNY and CDR2 is SVGAGI (reference sequence). This CDR3 is 16 amino acids long. The CDR3 DNA reads as TGTGCCAGCAGACCGGCAGGTTTTCGCTTTCCCTACGAGCAGTACTTC. Its translation is CASRPAGFRFPYEQYF.

CDR3 sequence: CASSQEEGRERETQYF. DNA for the CDR3: TGTGCCAGCAGCCAAGAGGAGGGGCGGGAGAGAGAGACCCAGTACTTC. The rearrangement uses TRBV11-2 and TRBJ2-5; 7 bases match TRBD2. CDR1 and CDR2 (germline): SGHAT, FQNNGV. The V segment lost 5 bases and the J segment 4 bases; nucleotides outside the gene matches: 13. The CDR3 spans 16 residues. Together with reference TRBV11-2 and TRBJ2-5, the CDR3 gives the full variable domain: EAGVAQSPRYKIIEKRQSVAFWCNPISGHATLYWYQQILGQGPKLLIQFQNNGVVDDSQLPKDRFSAERLKGVDSTLKIQPAKLEDSAVYLCASSQEEGRERETQYFGPGTRLLVL.

This clonotype has ten or more counts. This chain joins TRBV7-8 and TRBJ2-5; TRBD1 matches 7 bases. After removal of 4 bases from V and 3 bases from J, the junction contained 2 bases not matched to a gene. The CDR3 is 13 residues long. From germline, CDR1 is SGHVS and CDR2 FQNEAQ. CDR3 protein: CASSWDRKETQYF. CDR3 nucleotides: TGTGCCAGCAGCTGGGACAGAAAAGAGACCCAGTACTTC.

This chain uses TRBV7-9 with TRBJ2-7; D is possibly TRBD1 (6 bases). Germline values: CDR1 SEHNR, CDR2 FQNEAQ (reference sequence). V was cut by 3 bases and J by 3 bases, with 12 bases left in between. The CDR3 has 14 amino acids. The CDR3 nucleotides read TGTGCCAGCAGCTTCAGCCGGACAGACTACGAGCAGTACTTC. Translating it yields CASSFSRTDYEQYF.

This clonotype was seen a handful of times. V and J are TRBV7-9 and TRBJ2-5; D call uncertain. The CDR3 contains 14 residues. Trimming took 1 base from V and 5 from J, leaving 11 bases between them. CDR1 SEHNR and CDR2 FQNEAQ come from the germline V gene (reference sequence). The CDR3 nucleotides read TGTGCCAGCAGCTTAGGCGCTGTGGGGGAGACCCAGTACTTC. This codes for CASSLGAVGETQYF. The variable domain in full, with the rest retrieved from reference TRBV7-9 and TRBJ2-5, is DTGVSQNPRHKITKRGQNVTFRCDPISEHNRLYWYRQTLGQGPEFLTYFQNEAQLEKSRLLSDRFSAERPKGSFSTLEIQRTEQGDSAMYLCASSLGAVGETQYFGPGTRLLVL.

The chain is built from TRBV7-2 and TRBJ1-3, with D maybe TRBD1 (6 bases). V lost 3 bases and J lost 4, with 10 bases in between. Germline values: CDR1 SGHTA, CDR2 FQGNSA. The CDR3 extends over 14 amino acids. CDR3 in DNA: TGTGCCAGCAGCTTGGGGGGGCGAGGAAACACCATATATTTT. Protein sequence: CASSLGGRGNTIYF. The full variable domain, completed using reference TRBV7-2 and TRBJ1-3, is GAGVSQSPSNKVTEKGKDVELRCDPISGHTALYWYRQSLGQGLEFLIYFQGNSAPDKSGLPSDRFSAERTGGSVSTLTIQRTQQEDSAVYLCASSLGGRGNTIYFGEGSWLTVV.

This rearrangement joins TRBV11-3 to TRBJ2-3, with D perhaps matching TRBD2 (6 bases). This CDR3 is built from 15 residues. Germline values: CDR1 SGHNT, CDR2 YENEEA. V lost 0 bases and J lost 4, with 11 bases in between. CDR3 DNA: TGTGCCAGCAGCTTAGACGGGAGTAAGGCAGATACGCAGTATTTT. Translating gives CASSLDGSKADTQYF.

This clonotype came up a few times. The V call is TRBV20-1, the J call TRBJ2-1; tentatively, D is TRBD1 (6 bases). Trimming cost V 0 bases and J 0 bases, with 12 bases left between them. Per germline, CDR1 DFQATT and CDR2 SNEGSKA (reference sequence). This CDR3 region has 16 residues. The DNA for the CDR3 is TGCAGTGCTAGAGATTCGACAGGCAGCTCCTACAATGAGCAGTTCTTC. This gives the protein CSARDSTGSSYNEQFF.

CDR3 sequence reads: CASSLPTSGGGIVSTDTQYF. The CDR3 DNA reads as TGTGCCAGCAGCCTACCTACTAGCGGGGGCGGTATTGTAAGCACAGATACGCAGTATTTT. The chain is built from TRBV6-2 or TRBV6-3 and TRBJ2-3; 11 nucleotides align to TRBD2. V shed 6 bases and J 0 bases; nucleotides not matched to a gene: 17. This CDR3 is 20 amino acids long. Germline CDR1 MNHEY, CDR2 SVGEGT.

In its sample, this clonotype was seen a few times. V is TRBV7-9 and J is TRBJ2-5, with D hard to call. The end of the DNA is better explained by TRBJ2-7, so the J call may be wrong. There are 15 residues in the CDR3. Germline V gives CDR1 SEHNR, CDR2 FQNEAQ (reference sequence). CDR3 loop: CASTLSSGPSYEQYF. The CDR3, as DNA: TGTGCCAGCACTTTATCTTCCGGGCCCTCCTACGAGCAGTACTTC.

This clonotype was counted a single time. The chain combines TRBV3-1 with TRBJ2-1; possibly TRBD2 for D (6 bases). CDR1 and CDR2 (germline): LGHDT, YNNKEL (reference sequence). V was cut by 4 bases and J by 2 bases, with 21 bases left in between. The CDR3 totals 18 residues. The CDR3 protein is CASSLSLLAASAYNEQFF. CDR3 nucleotides: TGTGCCAGCAGCCTTAGCCTGCTGGCGGCTAGCGCCTACAATGAGCAGTTCTTC.

The chain has TRBV7-2 and TRBJ1-2, with a weak D call TRBD1 (6 bases). The CDR3 sequence is 14 residues long. V lost 5 bases, J lost 8 bases, and 18 bases lay in between. Germline lookup yields CDR1 SGHTA and CDR2 FQGNSA. In nucleotides, the CDR3 is TGTGCCAGCAGCATGGGACACGGCATTGAGGGCTACACCTTC. This sequence encodes CASSMGHGIEGYTF.

This clonotype was recorded a few times. V is TRBV20-1 and J is TRBJ1-1, with a possible D match to TRBD1 (5 bases). This CDR3 has 12 amino acids. Germline lookup yields CDR1 DFQATT and CDR2 SNEGSKA (reference sequence). This chain's CDR3 is CSPTGGNTEAFF. The CDR3 nucleotides are TGCAGCCCTACCGGGGGGAACACTGAAGCTTTCTTT.

The genes are TRBV5-6 and TRBJ1-1; D is undetermined. CDR1 is SGHDT, CDR2 YYEEEE, per germline. Trimming removed 0 bases from V and 0 bases from J, with 9 bases in between. CDR3 length: 15 amino acids. The CDR3 region is CASSLAGILNTEAFF. In DNA form, the CDR3 reads TGTGCCAGCAGCTTGGCCGGTATCTTGAACACTGAAGCTTTCTTT.